Listed below are T cell receptor beta chains from one sample, sequenced in a study of blood T cells in healthy people across ages. TCRdb recomputed calls from the 5' RACE reads with MiXCR, one row per CDR3 protein. The repertoire holds fewer than 1,000,000 distinct CDR3 sequences, with more than 35% as singletons. Input material: blood. These receptors came from a man aged 80 or over in good health. Both conserved end residues are part of each CDR3. The D gene is left open where the match is weak. Only part of the rows carry a size: once, few, many, or a class if the clone is expanded.

NA TRBJ2-3 TRBV6-5 NA TGTGCCAGCAGGAGGGGCCTGGCAGATACGCAGTATTTT CASRRGLADTQYF
NA TRBJ2-1 TRBV5-5 TRBD2 TGTGCCAGCAGCCATAGCGGGGACGCCTACAATGAGCAGTTCTTC CASSHSGDAYNEQFF
few TRBJ2-1 TRBV4-1 TRBD2 TGCGCCAGCAGCCAAGCCGGGACTAGCGGGAGGAATGAGCAGTTCTTC CASSQAGTSGRNEQFF
few TRBJ2-4 TRBV10-3 TRBD1 TGTGCCATCAGTGAGTCGGGACAGGGTGCCAAAAACATTCAGTACTTC CAISESGQGAKNIQYF
NA TRBJ2-5 TRBV29-1 TRBD2 TGCAGCGTCTGGGGACTAGCGGAAACTACGTACCAAGAGACCCAGTACTTC CSVWGLAETTYQETQYF
NA TRBJ1-6 TRBV7-6 NA TGTGCCAGCAGCTTAGGTGCAGATAATTCACCCCTCCACTTT CASSLGADNSPLHF
NA TRBJ2-7 TRBV28 NA TGTGCCAGCAGTAACCACGAGGACAACTCCTACGACCAGTACTTC CASSNHEDNSYDQYF
NA TRBJ2-1 TRBV20-1 NA TGCAGTGCTAGAGCCCCGACAGCTTACAGCTCCTACAATGAGCAGTTCTTC CSARAPTAYSSYNEQFF
NA TRBJ2-5 TRBV12-3/TRBV12-4 NA TGTGCCAGCAGTTTAGCCTCGTTTGTTCAAGAGACCCAGTACTTC CASSLASFVQETQYF
NA TRBJ2-5 TRBV29-1 NA TGCAGCGTCCTTCGGGACCTTCAGGGGACCCAGTACTTC CSVLRDLQGTQYF
NA TRBJ2-5 TRBV3-1 NA TGTGCCAGCAGCCAGGACAGCCCTCAAGAGACCCAGTACTTC CASSQDSPQETQYF
once TRBJ1-2 TRBV7-3 NA TGTGCCAGCAGCCGGTCGGCCCGAGGGGATGGCTACACCTTC CASSRSARGDGYTF
NA TRBJ2-3 TRBV20-1 NA TGCAGTGCTAGAGATGTTCGTAGCGTGAGCTCCGGGGGAGATACGCAGTATTTT CSARDVRSVSSGGDTQYF
few TRBJ2-5 TRBV5-1 NA TGCGCCAGCAGCTTACAGGGGGACGCGGGGGAGCAGTACTTC CASSLQGDAGEQYF
few TRBJ2-7 TRBV14 NA TGTGCCAGCAGCCAAGAGTCCGAGGTCTCCTACGAGCAGTACTTC CASSQESEVSYEQYF
NA TRBJ2-7 TRBV7-9 TRBD1 TGTGCCAGCAGGCTGGGACAGGCGCTCTCCTACGAGCAGTACTTC CASRLGQALSYEQYF
few TRBJ2-5 TRBV7-8 TRBD2 TGTGCCAGCAGCCGGCCCGGGACTAGCGGGAGAGTGCTGTACTTC CASSRPGTSGRVLYF
few TRBJ1-4 TRBV12-3/TRBV12-4 TRBD1 TGTGCCAGCAGGCGGGACAGGGGGAATGAAAAACTGTTTTTT CASRRDRGNEKLFF
many TRBJ2-1 TRBV3-1 NA TGTGCCAGCAGCCAAGGGCTGCGGGACTGGGGCAATGAGCAGTTCTTC CASSQGLRDWGNEQFF
NA TRBJ1-2 TRBV5-1 NA TGCGCCAGCAACCCGACAGGAGAGAACTATGGCTACACCTTC CASNPTGENYGYTF
NA TRBJ2-7 TRBV10-3 TRBD2 TGTGCCATCACCCCGGATAGCGGGGGCTCCTACGAGCAGTACTTC CAITPDSGGSYEQYF
NA TRBJ1-2 TRBV29-1 NA TGCAGCGTGATCGGCAGGGGCTCTAGTGGCTACACCTTC CSVIGRGSSGYTF
NA TRBJ2-3 TRBV14 TRBD1 TGTGCCAGCAGCCAACTCCTAGGACAGGGGGCAGGAGATACGCAGTATTTT CASSQLLGQGAGDTQYF
NA TRBJ2-2 TRBV21-1 NA TGTGCCAGCAGCAAAGTCCCAGGGGGACAGGGGCTATCCGGGGAGCTGTTTTTT CASSKVPGGQGLSGELFF
NA TRBJ2-7 TRBV29-1 NA TGCAGCGTTGCAGGTGGTAGCTCCTACAATGAGCAGTACTTC CSVAGGSSYNEQYF
NA TRBJ2-7 TRBV11-2 NA TGTGCCAGCAGCTTAGATCGCGGGACAGCTGTTTACGAGCAGTACTTC CASSLDRGTAVYEQYF
NA TRBJ2-1 TRBV6-6 TRBD2 TGTGCCAGCAGTTACCCGGGGGGGATGTATGAGCAGTTCTTC CASSYPGGMYEQFF
NA TRBJ2-5 TRBV7-9 NA TGTGCCAGCAGCCCGCCCCCTGCGAACAATGAGCAGTACTTC CASSPPPANNEQYF
NA TRBJ2-1 TRBV29-1 TRBD2 TGCAGCGTTGAAAAGCGGGAAGCCTCCGGTGAGCAGTTCTTC CSVEKREASGEQFF
NA TRBJ1-5 TRBV6-2/TRBV6-3 TRBD1 TGTGCCAGCAGCTCCGGGACAGGGCTACATAGCAATCAGCCCCAGCATTTT CASSSGTGLHSNQPQHF
few TRBJ2-3 TRBV6-1 NA TGTGCCAGCAGTAATCCGGGGAAGGCGAAGTATTTT CASSNPGKAKYF
NA TRBJ1-2 TRBV5-1 NA TGCGCCAGCAGCCCGCCCGACACCTATGGCTACACCTTC CASSPPDTYGYTF
NA TRBJ2-3 TRBV29-1 NA TGCAGCGCCCGACACTCCCCAGATACGCGGTATTTT CSARHSPDTRYF
NA TRBJ2-1 TRBV10-3 TRBD1 TGTGCCATCAGTGGAGGACAGGGGCGAACTCCCGGGCAGTTCTTC CAISGGQGRTPGQFF
few TRBJ2-5 TRBV7-2 NA TGTGCCAGCAGCTCGAGTAGGCTAAGCGGGTTGTGGGAGCAGTACTTC CASSSSRLSGLWEQYF
NA TRBJ2-1 TRBV14 TRBD2 TGTGCCAGCAGCCAAGAGTGGACTAGGGGTAATGAGCAGTTCTTC CASSQEWTRGNEQFF
few TRBJ1-1 TRBV7-3 NA TGTGCCAGCAGCTTTTCTATGAACACTGAAGCTTTCTTT CASSFSMNTEAFF
NA TRBJ2-7 TRBV6-1 TRBD2 TGTGCCAGCAGTGCGCCCGGAACTAGCGTAGCCTACGAGCAGTACTTC CASSAPGTSVAYEQYF
many TRBJ2-7 TRBV7-2 TRBD1 TGTGCCAGCAGCTACCCGACAGGGTCCTACGAGCAGTACTTC CASSYPTGSYEQYF
once TRBJ2-1 TRBV29-1 TRBD2 TGCAGCGTTCCCTCCGGGGGGAACCAAGAGACCCAGTTCTTC CSVPSGGNQETQFF
NA TRBJ2-5 TRBV12-3/TRBV12-4 TRBD2 TGTACCAGCAGTTTAGGTATCACTAGCGGGGGGGCGCGAGAGACCCAGTACTTC CTSSLGITSGGARETQYF
few TRBJ2-7 TRBV25-1 NA TGTGCCAGCTCAGAGCCGGGAGAACTTTACGAGCAGTACTTC CASSEPGELYEQYF
NA TRBJ2-5 TRBV7-2 NA TGTGCCAGCAGCTCTCAATCGTACCAAGAGACCCAGTACTTC CASSSQSYQETQYF